This is a list of T cell receptor beta chains from one sample in a study of T cells after yellow fever vaccination. MiXCR, run by TCRdb on the 5' RACE reads, gives a single entry per CDR3 protein. The table records under 300,000 distinct CDR3 sequences, about 7% of them present only once. Specimen: CD4+ T cells sorted from PBMCs, collected on the day of the yellow fever booster vaccination. The receptors shown here come from a man aged 30 to 39 who received the YFV17D yellow fever vaccine. Each CDR3 is given with its conserved first and last residue. Each record gives: clone size, D gene, V gene, CDR3 length, J gene, CDR3 protein, CDR3 DNA. The D gene is left open where the match is weak. Part of the rows lack a size; the others show once, few, many or a class for expanded clones.

-,-,TRBV20-1,13,TRBJ1-6,CSASGELSSPLHF,TGCAGTGCTAGCGGGGAACTTAGTTCACCCCTCCACTTT
few,-,TRBV5-1,14,TRBJ2-4,CASSWGAPRDIQYF,TGCGCCAGCAGCTGGGGGGCCCCGCGAGACATTCAGTACTTC
many,TRBD2,TRBV7-2,15,TRBJ2-1,CASSSTSAGAYEQFF,TGTGCCAGCAGCTCTACTTCGGCGGGAGCCTATGAGCAGTTCTTC
-,TRBD2,TRBV12-3/TRBV12-4,15,TRBJ2-1,CASNLGGSGRREQFF,TGTGCCAGCAACTTAGGGGGTAGCGGGAGAAGGGAGCAGTTCTTC
few,-,TRBV4-3,16,TRBJ1-2,CASSQDLTGKNYGYTF,TGCGCCAGCAGCCAAGATTTAACCGGGAAGAACTATGGCTACACCTTC
many,-,TRBV24-1,14,TRBJ2-3,CATSDRGHADTQYF,TGTGCCACCAGTGACCGAGGACACGCCGATACGCAGTATTTT
few,-,TRBV6-1,17,TRBJ2-1,CASRSPPGTATNNEQFF,TGTGCCAGCAGATCACCCCCCGGGACTGCTACGAACAATGAGCAGTTCTTC
-,TRBD1,TRBV12-3/TRBV12-4,13,TRBJ1-6,CASSLDRVSPLHF,TGTGCCAGCAGTTTGGACAGGGTTTCACCCCTCCACTTT
-,TRBD2,TRBV2,14,TRBJ2-5,CAILSGSLIETQYF,TGTGCCATACTTAGCGGGAGTTTGATAGAGACCCAGTACTTC
many,-,TRBV29-1,14,TRBJ2-4,CSVESRLAKNIQYF,TGCAGCGTTGAGTCTCGACTAGCCAAAAACATTCAGTACTTC
many,TRBD2,TRBV12-3/TRBV12-4,16,TRBJ2-1,CASSFGGTSGYNEQFF,TGTGCCAGCAGTTTCGGGGGGACTAGCGGTTACAATGAGCAGTTCTTC
-,-,TRBV4-3,15,TRBJ2-1,CASSQDWRDPGQEFF,TGCGCCAGCAGCCAAGATTGGCGGGACCCGGGCCAGGAGTTCTTC
-,-,TRBV5-4,16,TRBJ2-1,CASSLGGGGEYNEQFF,TGTGCCAGCAGCTTGGGGGGCGGAGGGGAGTACAATGAGCAGTTCTTC
-,-,TRBV7-2,16,TRBJ2-1,CASSLIGSGTYNEQFF,TGTGCCAGCAGCTTAATCGGGTCGGGTACCTACAATGAGCAGTTCTTC
many,-,TRBV5-4,15,TRBJ2-3,CASSLGGGDTDTQYF,TGTGCCAGCAGCTTGGGGGGAGGAGACACAGATACGCAGTATTTT
-,TRBD2,TRBV6-1,15,TRBJ2-5,CASSDWREGRETQYF,TGTGCCAGCAGTGACTGGCGGGAGGGCCGTGAGACCCAGTACTTC
-,-,TRBV7-9,12,TRBJ2-5,CASSASTETQYF,TGTGCCAGCAGCGCAAGTACTGAGACCCAGTACTTC
few,TRBD2,TRBV11-2,18,TRBJ2-1,CASSSGLGRAGVHNEQFF,TGTGCCAGCAGCTCAGGACTAGGCCGAGCTGGGGTTCACAATGAGCAGTTCTTC
many,-,TRBV11-3,13,TRBJ1-1,CASSSSGGSEAFF,TGTGCCAGCAGCTCCTCGGGAGGCTCTGAAGCTTTCTTT
many,-,TRBV6-2/TRBV6-3,12,TRBJ2-3,CASSHYTDTQYF,TGTGCCAGCAGTCACTACACAGATACGCAGTATTTT
-,TRBD2,TRBV7-8,15,TRBJ2-7,CASSLAGSGIDEQYF,TGTGCCAGCAGCTTAGCGGGTAGCGGGATCGACGAGCAGTACTTC
few,TRBD1,TRBV12-3/TRBV12-4,15,TRBJ1-3,CASSLQGQGLSAIYF,TGTGCCAGCAGTTTACAGGGACAGGGGCTATCCGCCATATATTTT
many,-,TRBV29-1,11,TRBJ2-1,CSVGLSPHQFF,TGCAGCGTTGGTCTGAGTCCCCATCAGTTCTTC
-,TRBD2,TRBV19,21,TRBJ2-2,CASSIVRFLMSSGSSAGELFF,TGTGCCAGTAGTATAGTTCGCTTTCTTATGTCGAGCGGGAGTAGTGCCGGGGAGCTGTTTTTT
few,TRBD2,TRBV5-1,16,TRBJ2-5,CASSLAGTSGRETQYF,TGCGCCAGCAGCTTGGCCGGGACTAGCGGGAGGGAGACCCAGTACTTC
many,TRBD2,TRBV5-1,15,TRBJ2-1,CASSTGLAGGHEQFF,TGCGCCAGCAGCACGGGACTAGCGGGAGGACATGAGCAGTTCTTC
few,-,TRBV30,13,TRBJ1-5,CAWSGQVYQPQHF,TGTGCCTGGAGTGGACAGGTTTATCAGCCCCAGCATTTT
-,TRBD2,TRBV15,15,TRBJ2-7,CATSRTTSGGYEQYF,TGTGCCACCAGCAGAACGACTAGCGGGGGCTACGAGCAGTACTTC
-,TRBD1,TRBV9,16,TRBJ2-5,CASSVAGTGGRETQYF,TGTGCCAGCAGCGTAGCTGGGACAGGGGGCAGAGAGACCCAGTACTTC
many,-,TRBV3-1,12,TRBJ1-5,CASSQGEGPQHF,TGTGCCAGCAGCCAAGGAGAGGGGCCCCAGCATTTT
few,-,TRBV9,14,TRBJ1-1,CASSDGGWDGEAFF,TGTGCCAGCAGCGACGGGGGATGGGACGGTGAAGCTTTCTTT
many,TRBD2,TRBV28,15,TRBJ2-5,CASNLLGGRGETQYF,TGTGCCAGCAATCTATTGGGGGGGAGGGGAGAGACCCAGTACTTC
few,TRBD2,TRBV20-1,15,TRBJ2-7,CSAGHGRVLSYEQYF,TGCAGTGCCGGGCATGGGAGGGTTCTCTCCTACGAGCAGTACTTC
few,TRBD2,TRBV6-5,16,TRBJ2-1,CASSYSGTSSYNEQFF,TGTGCCAGCAGTTATTCCGGGACTAGCTCCTACAATGAGCAGTTCTTC
many,TRBD2,TRBV20-1,14,TRBJ2-7,CSASQRGLSYEQYF,TGCAGTGCTAGCCAGCGGGGCCTCTCCTACGAGCAGTACTTC
-,-,TRBV28,16,TRBJ2-1,CASSPAPGRPGNEQFF,TGTGCCAGCAGTCCGGCACCGGGACGGCCGGGAAATGAGCAGTTCTTC
-,TRBD2,TRBV7-2,13,TRBJ2-4,CASTWGGLNIQYF,TGTGCCAGCACATGGGGGGGATTAAACATTCAGTACTTC
many,TRBD1,TRBV20-1,13,TRBJ2-7,CSATRQGNHEQYF,TGCAGTGCTACACGACAGGGGAACCACGAGCAGTACTTC
-,TRBD2,TRBV20-1,14,TRBJ2-2,CSASGTRDTGELFF,TGCAGTGCTAGCGGGACTAGAGACACCGGGGAGCTGTTTTTT
many,-,TRBV5-1,13,TRBJ2-7,CASSPSGGYEQYF,TGCGCCAGCAGCCCCTCTGGGGGATACGAGCAGTACTTC
many,-,TRBV9,14,TRBJ2-2,CASSVAPNTGELFF,TGTGCCAGCAGCGTAGCCCCTAACACCGGGGAGCTGTTTTTT
few,-,TRBV5-1,15,TRBJ1-2,CASSLEWAGSYGYTF,TGCGCCAGCAGCTTGGAGTGGGCTGGTTCCTATGGCTACACCTTC
few,TRBD2,TRBV10-3,15,TRBJ2-7,CAISAGEGSTYEQYF,TGTGCCATCAGTGCGGGGGAGGGGTCAACCTACGAGCAGTACTTC
few,-,TRBV4-3,17,TRBJ2-6,CASSTGHLSSGANVLTF,TGCGCCAGCAGTACTGGACACCTAAGCTCTGGGGCCAACGTCCTGACTTTC
few,-,TRBV29-1,13,TRBJ2-3,CSVITGAPDTQYF,TGCAGCGTTATCACGGGGGCGCCAGATACGCAGTATTTT